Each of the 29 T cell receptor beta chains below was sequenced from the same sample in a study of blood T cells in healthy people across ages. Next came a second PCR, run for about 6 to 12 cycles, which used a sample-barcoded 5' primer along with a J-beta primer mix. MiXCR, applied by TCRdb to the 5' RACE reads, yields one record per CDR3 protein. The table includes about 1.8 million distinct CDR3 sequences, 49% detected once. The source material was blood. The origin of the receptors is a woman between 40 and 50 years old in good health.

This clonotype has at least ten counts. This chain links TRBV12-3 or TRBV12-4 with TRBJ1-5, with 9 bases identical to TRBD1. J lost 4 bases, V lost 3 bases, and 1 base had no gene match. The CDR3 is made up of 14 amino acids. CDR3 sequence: CASSFGQGNQPQHF. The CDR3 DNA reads TGTGCCAGCAGTTTCGGACAGGGGAATCAGCCCCAGCATTTT.

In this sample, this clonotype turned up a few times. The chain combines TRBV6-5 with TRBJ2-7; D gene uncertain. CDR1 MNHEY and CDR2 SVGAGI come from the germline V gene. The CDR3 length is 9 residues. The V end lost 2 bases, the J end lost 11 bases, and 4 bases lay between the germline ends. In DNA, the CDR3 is TGTGCCAGCAGTTACCAGGAGTACTTC. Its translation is CASSYQEYF.

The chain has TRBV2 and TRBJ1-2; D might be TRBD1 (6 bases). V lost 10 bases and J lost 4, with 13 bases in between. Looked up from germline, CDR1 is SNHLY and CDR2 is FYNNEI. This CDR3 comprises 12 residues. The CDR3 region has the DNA TGTGCCACCCAGGGGAACTTCTATGGCTACACCTTC. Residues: CATQGNFYGYTF.

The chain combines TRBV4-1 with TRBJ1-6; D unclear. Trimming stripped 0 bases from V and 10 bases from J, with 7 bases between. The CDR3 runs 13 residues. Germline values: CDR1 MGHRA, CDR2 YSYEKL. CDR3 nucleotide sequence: TGCGCCAGCAGCCAAGATCAGAGGTCACCCCTCCACTTT. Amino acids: CASSQDQRSPLHF.

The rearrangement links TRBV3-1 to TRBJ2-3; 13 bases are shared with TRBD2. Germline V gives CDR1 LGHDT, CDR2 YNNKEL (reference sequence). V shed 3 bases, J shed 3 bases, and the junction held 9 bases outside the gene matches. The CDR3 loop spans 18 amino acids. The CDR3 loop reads CASSHTSGGDLFTDTQYF. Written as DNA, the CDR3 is TGTGCCAGCAGCCACACTAGCGGGGGGGATCTCTTTACAGATACGCAGTATTTT.

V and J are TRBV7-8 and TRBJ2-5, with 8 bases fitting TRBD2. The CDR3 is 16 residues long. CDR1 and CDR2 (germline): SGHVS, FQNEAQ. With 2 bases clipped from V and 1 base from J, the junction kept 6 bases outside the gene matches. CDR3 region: CASSLFLAGIQETQYF. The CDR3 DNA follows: TGTGCCAGCAGCTTATTCCTAGCGGGTATCCAAGAGACCCAGTACTTC.

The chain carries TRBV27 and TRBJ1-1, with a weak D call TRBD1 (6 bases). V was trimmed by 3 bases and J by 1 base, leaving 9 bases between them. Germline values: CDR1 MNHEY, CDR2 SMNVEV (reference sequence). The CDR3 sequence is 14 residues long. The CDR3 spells CASSFLQGNTEAFF. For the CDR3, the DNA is TGTGCCAGCAGTTTTCTACAGGGGAACACTGAAGCTTTCTTT.

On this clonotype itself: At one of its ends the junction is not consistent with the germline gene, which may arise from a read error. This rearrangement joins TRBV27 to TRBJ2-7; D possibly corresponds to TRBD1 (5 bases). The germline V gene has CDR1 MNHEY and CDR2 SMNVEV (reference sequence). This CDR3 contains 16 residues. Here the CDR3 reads CAGSSVSGGGAGEQYF. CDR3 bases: TGTGCCGGCAGTTCGGTATCGGGCGGTGGGGCAGGAGAGCAGTACTTC.

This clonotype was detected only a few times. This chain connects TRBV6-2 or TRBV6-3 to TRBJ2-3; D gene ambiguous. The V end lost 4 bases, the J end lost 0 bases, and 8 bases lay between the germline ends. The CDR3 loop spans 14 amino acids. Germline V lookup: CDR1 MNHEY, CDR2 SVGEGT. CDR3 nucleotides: TGTGCCAGCAGTTGGGTAGCTAGCACAGATACGCAGTATTTT. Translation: CASSWVASTDTQYF.

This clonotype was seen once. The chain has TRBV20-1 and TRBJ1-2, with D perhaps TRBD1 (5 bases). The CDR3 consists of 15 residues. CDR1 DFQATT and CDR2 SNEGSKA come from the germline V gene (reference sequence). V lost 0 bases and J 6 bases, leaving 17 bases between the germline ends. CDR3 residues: CSARDRTRGGNGYTF. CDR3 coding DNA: TGCAGTGCTAGAGATCGTACGAGGGGAGGAAATGGCTACACCTTC.

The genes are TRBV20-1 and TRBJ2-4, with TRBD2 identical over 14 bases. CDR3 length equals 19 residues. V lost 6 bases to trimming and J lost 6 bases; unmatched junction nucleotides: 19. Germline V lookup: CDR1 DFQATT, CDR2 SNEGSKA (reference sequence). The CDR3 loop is CSAPGGLAGAQLGGNIQYF. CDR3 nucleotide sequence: TGCAGTGCCCCTGGGGGACTAGCGGGGGCCCAGCTAGGAGGAAACATTCAGTACTTC.

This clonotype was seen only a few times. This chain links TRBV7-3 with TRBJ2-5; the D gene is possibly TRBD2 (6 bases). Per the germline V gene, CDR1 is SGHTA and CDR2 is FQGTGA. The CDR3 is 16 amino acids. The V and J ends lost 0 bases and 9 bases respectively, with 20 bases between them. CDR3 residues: CASSLTPTLGSGAQYF. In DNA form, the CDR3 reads TGTGCCAGCAGCTTAACTCCGACTTTGGGGTCGGGGGCCCAGTACTTC.

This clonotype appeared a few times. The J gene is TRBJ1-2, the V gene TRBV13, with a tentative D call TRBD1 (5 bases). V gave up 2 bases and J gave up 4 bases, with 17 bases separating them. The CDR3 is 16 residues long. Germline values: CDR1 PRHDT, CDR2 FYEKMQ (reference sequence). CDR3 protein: CASSLSENPGGYGYTF. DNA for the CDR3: TGTGCCAGCAGCTTATCGGAGAACCCGGGGGGCTATGGCTACACCTTC.

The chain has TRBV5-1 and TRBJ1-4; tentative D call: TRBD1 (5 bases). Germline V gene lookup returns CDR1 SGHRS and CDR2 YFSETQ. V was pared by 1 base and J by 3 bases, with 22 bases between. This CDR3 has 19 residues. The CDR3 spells CASSLRAGGDEVPNEKLFF. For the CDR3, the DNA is TGCGCCAGCAGCTTGAGGGCCGGGGGGGACGAGGTTCCTAATGAAAAACTGTTTTTT.

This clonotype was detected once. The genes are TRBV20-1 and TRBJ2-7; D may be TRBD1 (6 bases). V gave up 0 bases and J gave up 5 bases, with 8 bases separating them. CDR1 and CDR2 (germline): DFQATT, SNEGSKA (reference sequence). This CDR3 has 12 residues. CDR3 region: CSAREQGHEQYF. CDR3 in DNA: TGCAGTGCTAGAGAACAGGGCCACGAGCAGTACTTC.

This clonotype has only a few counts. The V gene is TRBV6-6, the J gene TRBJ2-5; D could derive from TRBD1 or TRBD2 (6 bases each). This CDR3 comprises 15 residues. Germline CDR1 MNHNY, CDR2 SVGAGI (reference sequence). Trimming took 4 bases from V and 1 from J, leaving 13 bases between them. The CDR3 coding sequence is TGTGCCAGCAGTTCACAGGGAGGAGGCCAAGAGACCCAGTACTTC. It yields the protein CASSSQGGGQETQYF.

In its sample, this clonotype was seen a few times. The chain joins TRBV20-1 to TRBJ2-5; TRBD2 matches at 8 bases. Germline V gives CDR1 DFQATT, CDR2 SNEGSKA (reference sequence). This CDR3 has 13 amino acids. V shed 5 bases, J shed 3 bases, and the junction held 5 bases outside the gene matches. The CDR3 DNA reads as TGCAGTGCTGTAACGGGGGGGAAAGAGACCCAGTACTTC. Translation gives CSAVTGGKETQYF.

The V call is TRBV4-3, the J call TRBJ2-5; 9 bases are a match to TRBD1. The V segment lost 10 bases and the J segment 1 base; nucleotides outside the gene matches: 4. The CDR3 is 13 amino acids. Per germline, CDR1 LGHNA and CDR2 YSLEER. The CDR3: CAKQGACQETQYF. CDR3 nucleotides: TGCGCCAAACAGGGGGCATGCCAAGAGACCCAGTACTTC.

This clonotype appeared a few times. CDR3 sequence: CASSLFMTSGGATYEQYF. For the CDR3, the DNA is TGTGCCAGCAGTTTATTCATGACTAGCGGGGGGGCCACCTACGAGCAGTACTTC. This chain links TRBV28 with TRBJ2-7; 14 bases are a match to TRBD2. The germline V gene encodes CDR1 MDHEN and CDR2 SYDVKM. The CDR3 totals 18 residues. V dropped 1 base and J dropped 2; count of bases not matched to a gene: 7.

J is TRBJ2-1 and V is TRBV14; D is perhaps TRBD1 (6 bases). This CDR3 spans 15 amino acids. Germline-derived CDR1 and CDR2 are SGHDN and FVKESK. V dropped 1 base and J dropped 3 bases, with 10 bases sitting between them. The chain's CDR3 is CASSQVRQVYNEQFF. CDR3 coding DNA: TGTGCCAGCAGCCAAGTAAGACAGGTCTACAATGAGCAGTTCTTC.

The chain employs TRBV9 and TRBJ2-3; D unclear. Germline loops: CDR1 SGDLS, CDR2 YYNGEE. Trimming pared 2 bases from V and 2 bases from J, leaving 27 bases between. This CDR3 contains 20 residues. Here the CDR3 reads CASSVPSSLGSSQDTDTQYF. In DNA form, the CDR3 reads TGTGCCAGCAGCGTCCCTTCGTCGTTGGGTAGCTCTCAAGACACAGATACGCAGTATTTT.

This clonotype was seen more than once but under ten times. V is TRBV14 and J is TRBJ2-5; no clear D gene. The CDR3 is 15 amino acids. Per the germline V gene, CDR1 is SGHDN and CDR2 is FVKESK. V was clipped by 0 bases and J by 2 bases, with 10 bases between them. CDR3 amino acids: CASSQDESMQETQYF. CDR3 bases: TGTGCCAGCAGCCAAGATGAAAGCATGCAAGAGACCCAGTACTTC.

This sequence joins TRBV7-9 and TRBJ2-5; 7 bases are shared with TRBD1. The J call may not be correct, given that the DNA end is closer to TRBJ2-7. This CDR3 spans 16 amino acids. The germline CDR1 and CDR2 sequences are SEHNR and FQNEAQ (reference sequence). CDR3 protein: CASSLRGRPEDYEQYF. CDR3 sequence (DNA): TGTGCCAGCAGTTTAAGGGGGCGACCTGAGGACTACGAGCAGTACTTC.

CDR3 region: CSAGRNRGYQETQYF. In DNA form, the CDR3 reads TGCAGTGCCGGCCGAAACAGGGGGTATCAAGAGACCCAGTACTTC. The chain employs TRBV20-1 and TRBJ2-5, with 8 bases aligning to TRBD1. The germline gives CDR1 DFQATT, CDR2 SNEGSKA (reference sequence). The V and J ends lost 6 bases and 2 bases, in that order; junction bases with no gene match: 11. This CDR3 contains 15 residues.

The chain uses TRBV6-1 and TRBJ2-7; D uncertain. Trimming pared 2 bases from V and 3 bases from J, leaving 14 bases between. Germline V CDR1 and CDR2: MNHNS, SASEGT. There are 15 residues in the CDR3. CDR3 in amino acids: CASSELPQPNYEQYF. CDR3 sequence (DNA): TGTGCCAGCAGTGAACTCCCACAGCCGAACTACGAGCAGTACTTC.

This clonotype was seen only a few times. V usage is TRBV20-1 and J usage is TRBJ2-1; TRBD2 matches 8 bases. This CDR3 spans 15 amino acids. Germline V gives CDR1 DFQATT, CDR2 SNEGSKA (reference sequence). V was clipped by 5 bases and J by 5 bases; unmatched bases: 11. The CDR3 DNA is TGCAGTGCTCGCGTCGGCGGGGGGTCGCACAATGAGCAGTTCTTC. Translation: CSARVGGGSHNEQFF.

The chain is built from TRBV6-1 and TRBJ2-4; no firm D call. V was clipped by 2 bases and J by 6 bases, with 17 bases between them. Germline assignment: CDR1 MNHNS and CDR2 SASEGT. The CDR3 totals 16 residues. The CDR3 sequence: CASSESVGVGGNIQYF. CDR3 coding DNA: TGTGCCAGCAGTGAAAGTGTCGGTGTGGGTGGAAACATTCAGTACTTC.

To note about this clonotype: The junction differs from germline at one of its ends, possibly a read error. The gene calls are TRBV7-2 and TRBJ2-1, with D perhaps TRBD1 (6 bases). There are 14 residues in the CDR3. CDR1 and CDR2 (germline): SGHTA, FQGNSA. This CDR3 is CAGSSATGYNEQFF. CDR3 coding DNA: TGTGCCGGCAGCTCAGCTACAGGGTACAATGAGCAGTTCTTC.

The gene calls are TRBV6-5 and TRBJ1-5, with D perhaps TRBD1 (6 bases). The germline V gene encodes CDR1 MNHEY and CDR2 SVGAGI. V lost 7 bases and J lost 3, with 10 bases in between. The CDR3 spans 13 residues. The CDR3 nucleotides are TGTGCCAGCAAATCAGGGGTCAATCAGCCCCAGCATTTT. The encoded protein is CASKSGVNQPQHF.